Each of the 4 T cell receptor beta chains below was sequenced from the same sample in a study of cytomegalovirus exposure and HLA in healthy donors. Amplification used 60 Vbeta primers and 13 Jbeta primers. The repertoire was sequenced with immunoSEQ multiplex PCR; TCRdb's copy has only in-frame clones and lacks some. This table lists about 33,000 clones. Sequencing was done on a sample of PBMCs. The source of these receptors is a woman aged 40-49 years in good health and CMV-seropositive.

DNA of the CDR3: TGTGCCAGCAGCTTAGATAACTGGTCCAGCGGAGGTAATGAGCAGTTCTTC. Translating it yields CASSLDNWSSGGNEQFF. This chain joins TRBV11-2 and TRBJ2-1; D may be TRBD2 (5 bases). Trimming took off 0 bases at V and 7 bases at J, with 19 bases between the two ends. CDR1 SGHAT and CDR2 FQNNGV come from the germline V gene. The CDR3 length is 17 residues.

The V and J genes are TRBV23-1 and TRBJ1-1, with 8 bases that match TRBD1. Being an ORF, TRBV23-1 has a function that is uncertain. J gave up 0 bases and V 3 bases, and 12 bases lay outside the gene matches. This CDR3 has 18 amino acids. The CDR3 spells CASSHIGTGLIMNTEAFF. The CDR3 bases are TGCGCCAGCAGTCACATCGGGACAGGCCTGATCATGAACACTGAAGCTTTCTTT.

The CDR3 here is CASSIDPWTGGWPPLHF. CDR3 DNA: TGTGCCAGTAGTATAGATCCATGGACAGGGGGCTGGCCACCCCTCCACTTT. The gene calls are TRBV19 and TRBJ1-6; 11 bases fit TRBD1. The CDR3 runs to 17 residues. The germline V gene has CDR1 LNHDA and CDR2 SQIVND (reference sequence). V was pared by 0 bases and J by 11 bases, with 9 bases of the junction left unmatched.

The V gene is TRBV20-1, the J gene TRBJ2-1; D may be TRBD1 (5 bases). The germline gives CDR1 DFQATT, CDR2 SNEGSKA (reference sequence). The ends were cut back, 5 bases at V and 7 bases at J, with 9 bases in the middle. The CDR3 is made up of 11 amino acids. The CDR3: CSASRQNEQFF. The CDR3 nucleotides read TGCAGTGCTTCTAGACAGAATGAGCAGTTCTTC.